This TCR beta chain was captured in a study of control samples from healthy donors and cancer patients. Germline assignment: CDR1 LGHDT and CDR2 YNNKEL (reference sequence). V was clipped by 6 bases and J by 0 bases, with 3 bases between them. CDR3 length: 12 residues. Measured with immunoSEQ multiplex PCR; TCRdb has only the in-frame clones, and not every one. Of 120,000 or so clones listed, more than 85% are singletons. V usage is TRBV3-1 (or the pseudogene TRBV3-2) and J usage is TRBJ1-5; the D is unclear. This TCR was sampled from a woman aged 18-35 years in good health. Sequenced: blood. In DNA, the CDR3 is TGTGCCAGCAGGGATAGCAATCAGCCCCAGCATTTT. Translation: CASRDSNQPQHF.